The text below deals with one T cell receptor (beta chain). Its antigen remains unknown. This sample is part of a study of beta chain features in type 1 diabetes. Study-wide context: There were 107,917,701 sorted cells examined across all samples. Study-wide results and caveats: Cells with high TCR expression could be over-represented when cDNA is sequenced. In type 1 diabetes patients, VDJ junctions had fewer insertions; deletions at these junctions were more frequent.

cDNA synthesis used the whole RNA isolate, giving expressed TCRB sequences. Measured with immunoSEQ multiplex PCR; TCRdb has only the in-frame clones, and not every one. This table holds about 900,000 clones, roughly 17% found once. The V gene end was trimmed by 5 bases and the J gene end by 6 bases; junction bases not matched to a gene: 16. Germline V gives CDR1 SGHVS, CDR2 FQNEAQ. The CDR3 is 18 residues long. Material for sequencing was naive CD4+ T cells from blood. This clonotype was obtained from a young woman in good health. This chain joins TRBV7-8 and TRBJ2-2; TRBD2 matches 9 bases. CDR3 amino acids: CASSMTIRSGSPPGELFF. CDR3 DNA: TGTGCCAGCAGCATGACGATCCGTAGCGGGAGCCCCCCCGGGGAGCTGTTTTTT.